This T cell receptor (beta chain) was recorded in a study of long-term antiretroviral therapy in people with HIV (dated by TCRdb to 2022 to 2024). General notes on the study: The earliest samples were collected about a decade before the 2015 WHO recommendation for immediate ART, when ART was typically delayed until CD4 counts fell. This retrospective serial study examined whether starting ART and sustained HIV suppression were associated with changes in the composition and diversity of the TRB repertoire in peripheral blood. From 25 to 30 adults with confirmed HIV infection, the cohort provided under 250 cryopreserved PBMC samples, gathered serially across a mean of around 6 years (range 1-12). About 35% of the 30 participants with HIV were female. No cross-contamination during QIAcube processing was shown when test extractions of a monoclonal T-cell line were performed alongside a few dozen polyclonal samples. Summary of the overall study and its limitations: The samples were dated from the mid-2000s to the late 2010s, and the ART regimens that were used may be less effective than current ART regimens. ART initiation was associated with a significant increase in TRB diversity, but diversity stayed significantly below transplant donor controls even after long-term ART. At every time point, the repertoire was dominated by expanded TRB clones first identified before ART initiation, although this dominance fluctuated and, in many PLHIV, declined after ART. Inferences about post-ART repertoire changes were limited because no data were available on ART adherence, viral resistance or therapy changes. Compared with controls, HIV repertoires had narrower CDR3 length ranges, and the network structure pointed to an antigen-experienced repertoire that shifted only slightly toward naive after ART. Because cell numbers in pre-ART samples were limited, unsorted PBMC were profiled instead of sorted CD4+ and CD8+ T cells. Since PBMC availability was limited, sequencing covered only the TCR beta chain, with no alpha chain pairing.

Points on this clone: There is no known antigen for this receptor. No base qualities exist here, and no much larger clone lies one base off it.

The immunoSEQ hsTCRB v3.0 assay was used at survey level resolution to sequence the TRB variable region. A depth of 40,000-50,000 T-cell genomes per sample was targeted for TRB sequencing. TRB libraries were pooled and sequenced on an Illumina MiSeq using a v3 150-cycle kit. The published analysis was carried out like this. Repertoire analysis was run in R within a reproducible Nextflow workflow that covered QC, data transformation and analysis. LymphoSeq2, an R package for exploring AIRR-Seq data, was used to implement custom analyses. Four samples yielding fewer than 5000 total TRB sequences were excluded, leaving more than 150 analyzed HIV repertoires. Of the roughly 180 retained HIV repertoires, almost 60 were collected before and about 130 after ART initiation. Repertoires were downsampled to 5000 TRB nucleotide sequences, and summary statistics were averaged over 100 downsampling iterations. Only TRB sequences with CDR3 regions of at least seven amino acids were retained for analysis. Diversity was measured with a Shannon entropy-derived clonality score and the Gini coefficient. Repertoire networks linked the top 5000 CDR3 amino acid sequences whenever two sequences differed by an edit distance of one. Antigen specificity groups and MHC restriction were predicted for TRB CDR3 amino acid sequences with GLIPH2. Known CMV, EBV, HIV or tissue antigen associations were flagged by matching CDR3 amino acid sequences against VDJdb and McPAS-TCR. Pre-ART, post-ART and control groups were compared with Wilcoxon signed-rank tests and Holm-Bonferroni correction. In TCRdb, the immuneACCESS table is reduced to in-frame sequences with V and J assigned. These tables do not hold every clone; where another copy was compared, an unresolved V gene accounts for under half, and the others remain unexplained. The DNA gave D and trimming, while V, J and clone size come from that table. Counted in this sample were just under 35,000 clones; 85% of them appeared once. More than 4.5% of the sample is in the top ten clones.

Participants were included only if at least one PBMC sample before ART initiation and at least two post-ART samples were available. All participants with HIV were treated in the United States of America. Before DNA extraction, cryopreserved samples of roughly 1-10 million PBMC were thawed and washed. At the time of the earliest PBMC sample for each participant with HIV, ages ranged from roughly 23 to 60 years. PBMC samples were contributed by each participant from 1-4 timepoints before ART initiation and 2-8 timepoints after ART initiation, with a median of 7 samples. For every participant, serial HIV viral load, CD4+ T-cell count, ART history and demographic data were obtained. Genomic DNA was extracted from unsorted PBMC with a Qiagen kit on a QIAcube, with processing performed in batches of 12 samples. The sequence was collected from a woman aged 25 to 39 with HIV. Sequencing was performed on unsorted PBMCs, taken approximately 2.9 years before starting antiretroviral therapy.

The DNA sequence reads TGTGCCTGGAGCGAGTCCGGGGTCGGCTACACCTTC. Its coded protein is CAWSESGVGYTF. The rearrangement combines TRBV30 with TRBJ1-2, with no confidently assigned D gene. CDR1 GTSNPN and CDR2 SVGIG are derived from the germline V gene (reference sequence). V loses 3 bases, J loses 8 bases, and the germline ends lie 13 bases apart. The CDR3 starts with the cysteine, ends with the phenylalanine, and has 12 residues. Only CDR3 DNA remains: 36 bases, in frame from the first base.